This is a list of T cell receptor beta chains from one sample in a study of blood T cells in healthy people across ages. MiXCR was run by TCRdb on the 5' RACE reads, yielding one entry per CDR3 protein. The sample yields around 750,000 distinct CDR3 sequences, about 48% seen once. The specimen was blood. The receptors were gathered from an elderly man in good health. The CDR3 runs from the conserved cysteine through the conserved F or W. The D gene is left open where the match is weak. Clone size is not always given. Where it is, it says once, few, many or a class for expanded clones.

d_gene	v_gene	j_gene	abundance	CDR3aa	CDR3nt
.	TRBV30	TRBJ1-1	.	CAWTTGRTEAFF	TGTGCCTGGACTACAGGGAGGACTGAAGCTTTCTTT
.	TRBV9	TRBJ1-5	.	CASSVGADSNQPQHF	TGTGCCAGCAGCGTAGGGGCGGATAGCAATCAGCCCCAGCATTTT
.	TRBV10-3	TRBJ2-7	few	CAISEALGQRQYF	TGTGCCATCAGTGAGGCATTAGGGCAGCGGCAGTACTTC
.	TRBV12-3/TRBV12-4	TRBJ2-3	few	CATRAGGGTDTQYF	TGTGCCACCCGAGCGGGTGGGGGGACAGATACGCAGTATTTT
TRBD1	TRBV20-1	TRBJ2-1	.	CSAPNRDRAYNEQFF	TGCAGTGCTCCTAACCGGGACAGGGCCTACAATGAGCAGTTCTTC
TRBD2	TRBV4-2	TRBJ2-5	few	CASSSASGSLQETQYF	TGTGCCAGCAGCTCGGCTAGCGGGAGCTTGCAAGAGACCCAGTACTTC
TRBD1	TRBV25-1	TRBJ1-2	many	CASSEPKTGEARGYTF	TGTGCCAGCAGTGAGCCGAAAACAGGGGAGGCACGCGGCTACACCTTC
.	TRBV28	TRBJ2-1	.	CASRRDPIHNEQFF	TGTGCCAGCAGGCGGGACCCGATACACAATGAGCAGTTCTTC
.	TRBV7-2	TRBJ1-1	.	CASRPQGRTEAFF	TGTGCCAGCAGGCCACAGGGTCGCACTGAAGCTTTCTTT
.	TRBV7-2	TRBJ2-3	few	CASSAVGGTQYF	TGTGCCAGCAGCGCGGTTGGAGGTACGCAGTATTTT
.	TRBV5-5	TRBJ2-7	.	CASSWSVFYEQYF	TGTGCCAGCAGCTGGAGCGTCTTCTACGAGCAGTACTTC
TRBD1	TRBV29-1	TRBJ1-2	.	CSVGSGTGGYDYTF	TGCAGCGTGGGATCCGGGACAGGGGGGTATGACTACACCTTC
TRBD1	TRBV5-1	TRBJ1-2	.	CASSRGQGIDGYTF	TGCGCCAGCAGCCGCGGACAGGGAATAGACGGCTACACCTTC
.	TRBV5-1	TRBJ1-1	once	CASSVSGGRAEAFF	TGCGCCAGCAGCGTCTCTGGGGGAAGGGCTGAAGCTTTCTTT
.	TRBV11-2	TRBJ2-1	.	CASSPGPLIYNEQFF	TGTGCCAGCAGCCCGGGCCCTCTTATCTACAATGAGCAGTTCTTC
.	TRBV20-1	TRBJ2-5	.	CSASPLGTSLQETQYF	TGCAGTGCTAGCCCCCTGGGGACGTCTCTCCAAGAGACCCAGTACTTC
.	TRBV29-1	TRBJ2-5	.	CSVEGAQETQYF	TGCAGCGTTGAAGGAGCCCAAGAGACCCAGTACTTC
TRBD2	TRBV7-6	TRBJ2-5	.	CASSLETSVRTQYF	TGTGCCAGCAGCTTAGAGACTAGCGTCCGGACCCAGTACTTC
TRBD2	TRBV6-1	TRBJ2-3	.	CASSGARTSGRDTQYF	TGTGCCAGCAGCGGAGCCCGGACTAGCGGGAGGGATACGCAGTATTTT
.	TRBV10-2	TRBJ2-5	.	CASHRIQETQYF	TGCGCCAGCCACAGGATCCAAGAGACCCAGTACTTC
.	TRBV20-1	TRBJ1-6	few	CSAHASSYNSPLHF	TGCAGTGCCCACGCCAGCTCCTATAATTCACCCCTCCACTTT
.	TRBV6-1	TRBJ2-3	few	CASSGASLGDRYAYF	TGTGCCAGCAGTGGGGCTAGCCTGGGTGACAGATACGCGTATTTT